The next 14 T cell receptor beta chains were all read from a single sample in a study of CD4+ T cells in melanoma. Using immunoSEQ multiplex PCR, the repertoire was profiled, and TCRdb retains in-frame clones only, with some absent. The sample lists over 45,000 clones; about 72% were seen once. Material: tumor tissue. These receptors were taken from a human donor with melanoma.

The rearrangement links TRBV6-1 to TRBJ1-5; a possible D gene is TRBD1 (6 bases). This CDR3 has 13 residues. The V end lost 7 bases, the J end lost 4 bases, and 11 bases lay between the germline ends. Per the germline V gene, CDR1 is MNHNS and CDR2 is SASEGT. The CDR3: CASMTGLNQPQHF. The CDR3 region has the DNA TGTGCCAGCATGACAGGATTAAATCAGCCCCAGCATTTT.

The chain uses TRBV11-2 and TRBJ1-1; 7 bases align to TRBD1. Trimming cost V 2 bases and J 6 bases; bases outside gene matches: 6. CDR3 length: 14 amino acids. Germline V gene lookup returns CDR1 SGHAT and CDR2 FQNNGV. The CDR3 DNA reads TGTGCCAGCAGCTTAACAGGGGTGCGACCTGAAGCTTTCTTT. This encodes CASSLTGVRPEAFF.

This clone has a count of ten or more. The rearrangement joins TRBV18 to TRBJ1-4; the D is unclear. CDR3 length: 14 amino acids. CDR1 is KGHSH and CDR2 is LQKENI in the germline V gene. V shed 2 bases and J shed 5 bases, with 9 bases lying between them. The CDR3 is CASSPGPTNEKLFF. The CDR3 DNA follows: TGTGCCAGCTCACCAGGTCCGACCAATGAAAAACTGTTTTTT.

This chain joins TRBV7-2 and TRBJ2-7; a weak D match, TRBD1 (6 bases). Per germline, CDR1 SGHTA and CDR2 FQGNSA. Trimming shortened V by 4 bases and J by 4 bases, and 8 bases separated the two germline ends. The CDR3 covers 12 residues. For the CDR3, the DNA is TGTGCCAGCAGCTCTGGACAGTACGAGCAGTACTTC. This sequence encodes CASSSGQYEQYF.

This chain joins TRBV5-4 and TRBJ2-7; TRBD1 matches at 7 bases. Germline loops: CDR1 SGHNT, CDR2 YYREEE (reference sequence). The V gene end was trimmed by 1 base and the J gene end by 4 bases; junction bases not matched to a gene: 5. This CDR3 has 14 amino acids. DNA for the CDR3: TGTGCCAGCAGCTTGTGGACAGGAGAATACGAGCAGTACTTC. Translated: CASSLWTGEYEQYF.

This sequence joins TRBV7-2 and TRBJ1-1; the match to TRBD1 covers 9 bases. The CDR3 runs 15 residues. Germline assignment: CDR1 SGHTA and CDR2 FQGNSA. J gave up 0 bases and V 5 bases, and 4 bases lay outside the gene matches. The CDR3 bases are TGTGCCAGCAGCACAGGGGGCCCCATGAACACTGAAGCTTTCTTT. Amino acids: CASSTGGPMNTEAFF.

This rearrangement joins TRBV5-4 to TRBJ2-7; D may match TRBD1 or TRBD2 (5 bases each). Germline assignment: CDR1 SGHNT and CDR2 YYREEE (reference sequence). The CDR3 is 14 amino acids. V shed 0 bases and J shed 1 base, with 8 bases lying between them. For the CDR3, the DNA is TGTGCCAGCAGCTTGGTTGAGGGGTCCTACGAGCAGTACTTC. This encodes CASSLVEGSYEQYF.

The genes are TRBV7-9 and TRBJ1-4; 9 bases map to TRBD1. This CDR3 spans 14 amino acids. V lost 6 bases and J lost 7; bases outside the gene matches: 6. CDR1 is SEHNR and CDR2 is FQNEAQ in the germline V gene (reference sequence). The chain's CDR3 is CASRSQGALEKLFF. The CDR3 DNA sequence: TGTGCCAGCAGATCACAGGGGGCGCTTGAAAAACTGTTTTTT.

This chain joins TRBV28 and TRBJ2-3; D possibly matches TRBD1 or TRBD2 (5 bases each). The CDR3 totals 12 residues. V lost 6 bases, J lost 2 bases, and 6 bases lay in between. From germline, CDR1 is MDHEN and CDR2 SYDVKM. CDR3 in amino acids: CASSGATDTQYF. In DNA, the CDR3 is TGTGCCAGCAGCGGGGCCACAGATACGCAGTATTTT.

The gene calls are TRBV5-6 and TRBJ2-5; the D is unclear. The CDR3 spans 12 residues. With 3 bases removed from V and 9 bases from J, the gap between germline ends came to 12 bases. Germline CDR1 and CDR2: SGHDT and YYEEEE. CDR3 nucleotide sequence: TGTGCCAGCAGCTCCCGCGATGAGGCCCAGTACTTC. This codes for CASSSRDEAQYF.

The CDR3 sequence: CASSLGQDVYEQYF. The DNA of the CDR3 is TGTGCCAGCAGCTTAGGACAGGACGTCTACGAGCAGTACTTC. V usage is TRBV7-9 and J usage is TRBJ2-7; TRBD1 is a possible D gene (6 bases). V lost 1 base and J 3 bases, leaving 10 bases between the germline ends. The CDR3 consists of 14 residues. Looked up from germline, CDR1 is SEHNR and CDR2 is FQNEAQ (reference sequence).

The chain combines TRBV6-5 with TRBJ1-4, with D hard to call. The CDR3 contains 14 residues. Germline CDR1 and CDR2: MNHEY and SVGAGI. The V end lost 5 bases, the J end lost 5 bases, and 12 bases lay between the germline ends. CDR3: CASSNKGPNEKLFF. DNA of the CDR3: TGTGCCAGCAGTAATAAGGGCCCGAATGAAAAACTGTTTTTT.

This clone was seen only once. The rearrangement uses TRBV6-1 and TRBJ1-5; D is unresolved. Per the germline V gene, CDR1 is MNHNS and CDR2 is SASEGT. The CDR3 has 14 amino acids. Trimming removed 7 bases from V and 1 base from J, with 11 bases in between. This chain's CDR3 is CASTEGLSNQPQHF. The CDR3 region has the DNA TGTGCCAGCACGGAGGGTCTGAGCAATCAGCCCCAGCATTTT.

The rearrangement joins TRBV29-1 to TRBJ2-7; D is possibly TRBD1 (6 bases). V was shortened by 6 bases and J by 2 bases, with 14 bases between the two germline ends. Per the germline V gene, CDR1 is SQVTM and CDR2 is ANQGSEA. This CDR3 comprises 13 residues. CDR3 loop: CSVELTGAYEQYF. The CDR3 DNA sequence: TGCAGCGTGGAGTTGACAGGAGCCTACGAGCAGTACTTC.